The rows below give T cell receptor beta chains drawn from one sample of a study of radiotherapy plus CTLA-4 blockade in lung cancer. Sequencing was performed with immunoSEQ multiplex PCR; in TCRdb, only in-frame clones are kept and a portion is missing. The profile covers about 85,000 clones, with more than 75% appearing a single time and more than 2% taken by the ten largest. The sequencing here drew on peripheral blood, taken from a patient treated with radiotherapy plus ipilimumab. These receptors came from a human donor with non-small cell lung cancer who had a partial response to radiotherapy plus ipilimumab. CDR3s include the opening cysteine and the closing phenylalanine or tryptophan.

j_gene,v_gene,CDR3aa
TRBJ2-3,TRBV29-1,CSVLRQGGRDTQYF
TRBJ2-1,TRBV12-5,CASGFGTGTGDEQFF
TRBJ1-1,TRBV6-6,CASSYLSGTEAFF
TRBJ2-5,TRBV5-4,CASSLGQGGYQETQYF
TRBJ1-2,TRBV5-1,CASSLGQGAFGYTF
TRBJ2-5,TRBV6-1,CASSDLSRDKTQYF
TRBJ2-2,TRBV5-1,CASSLGLAEDTGELFF
TRBJ1-2,TRBV5-1,CASGTGNYGYTF
TRBJ1-2,TRBV4-1,CASSPNRPDRRFYGYTF
TRBJ2-6,TRBV6-1,CASSDGGAGANVLTF
TRBJ1-2,TRBV7-2,CASSLGGTGYGYTF
TRBJ1-1,TRBV4-3,CASSQTPGQPAFF
TRBJ1-5,TRBV19,CASSIPEGDQPQHF
TRBJ1-2,TRBV28,CASRNTGGYTF
TRBJ1-3,TRBV29-1,CSVDTGGNTIYF
TRBJ2-7,TRBV5-1,CASSREGTTHYEQYF
TRBJ2-1,TRBV7-2,CASSAELFPQFF
TRBJ2-1,TRBV19,CASSRPGAGSYNEQFF
TRBJ2-1,TRBV7-6,CASSPLAGGRSYNEQFF
TRBJ1-1,TRBV6-1,CASALGSLEAFF